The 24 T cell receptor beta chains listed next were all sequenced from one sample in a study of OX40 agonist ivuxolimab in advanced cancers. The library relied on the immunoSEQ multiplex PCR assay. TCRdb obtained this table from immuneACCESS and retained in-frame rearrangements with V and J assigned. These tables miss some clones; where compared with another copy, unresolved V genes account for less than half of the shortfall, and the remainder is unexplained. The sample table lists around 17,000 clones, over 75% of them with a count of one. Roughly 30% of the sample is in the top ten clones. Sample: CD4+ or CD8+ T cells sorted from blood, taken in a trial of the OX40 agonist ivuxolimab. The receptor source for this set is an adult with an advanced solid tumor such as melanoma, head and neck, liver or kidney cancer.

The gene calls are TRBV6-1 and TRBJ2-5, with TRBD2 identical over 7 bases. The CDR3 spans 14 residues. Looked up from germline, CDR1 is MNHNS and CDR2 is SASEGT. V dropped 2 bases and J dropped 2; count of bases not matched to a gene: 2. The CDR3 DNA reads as TGTGCCAGCAGTGAACTAGCGGCTCAAGAGACCCAGTACTTC. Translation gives CASSELAAQETQYF.

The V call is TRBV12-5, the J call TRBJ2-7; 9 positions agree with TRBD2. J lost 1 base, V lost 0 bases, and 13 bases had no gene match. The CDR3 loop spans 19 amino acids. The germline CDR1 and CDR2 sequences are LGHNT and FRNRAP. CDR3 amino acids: CASGLVPRLTSGPSYEQYF. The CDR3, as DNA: TGTGCTAGTGGTTTGGTCCCACGTCTAACTAGCGGGCCTTCCTACGAGCAGTACTTC.

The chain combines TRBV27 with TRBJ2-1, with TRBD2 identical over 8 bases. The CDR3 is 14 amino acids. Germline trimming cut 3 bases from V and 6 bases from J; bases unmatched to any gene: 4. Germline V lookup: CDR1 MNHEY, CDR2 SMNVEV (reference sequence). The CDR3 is CASSFGLAFNEQFF. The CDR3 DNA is TGTGCCAGCAGTTTTGGACTAGCTTTCAATGAGCAGTTCTTC.

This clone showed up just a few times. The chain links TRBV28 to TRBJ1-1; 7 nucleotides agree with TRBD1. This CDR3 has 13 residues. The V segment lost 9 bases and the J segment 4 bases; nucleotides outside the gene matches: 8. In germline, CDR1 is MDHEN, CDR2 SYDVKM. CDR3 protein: CASYTGEGTEAFF. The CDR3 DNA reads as TGTGCCAGTTACACAGGGGAGGGCACTGAAGCTTTCTTT.

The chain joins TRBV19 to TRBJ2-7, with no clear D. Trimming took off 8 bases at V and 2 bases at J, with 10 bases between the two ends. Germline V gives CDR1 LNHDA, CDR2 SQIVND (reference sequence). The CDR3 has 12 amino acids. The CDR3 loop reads CASSDMPYEQYF. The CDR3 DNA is TGTGCCAGTTCAGACATGCCCTACGAGCAGTACTTC.

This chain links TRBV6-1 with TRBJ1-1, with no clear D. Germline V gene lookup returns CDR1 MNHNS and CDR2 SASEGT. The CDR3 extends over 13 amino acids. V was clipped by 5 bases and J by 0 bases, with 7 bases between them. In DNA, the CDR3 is TGTGCCAGCAGTTTAGGAGTGAACACTGAAGCTTTCTTT. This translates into CASSLGVNTEAFF.

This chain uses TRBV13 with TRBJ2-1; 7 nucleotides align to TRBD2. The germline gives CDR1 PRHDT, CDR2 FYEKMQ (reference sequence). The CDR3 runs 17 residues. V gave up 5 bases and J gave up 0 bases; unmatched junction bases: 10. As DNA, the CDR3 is TGTGCCAGCAGCCTCACCGTCGGGGGGAGCTCCTACAATGAGCAGTTCTTC. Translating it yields CASSLTVGGSSYNEQFF.

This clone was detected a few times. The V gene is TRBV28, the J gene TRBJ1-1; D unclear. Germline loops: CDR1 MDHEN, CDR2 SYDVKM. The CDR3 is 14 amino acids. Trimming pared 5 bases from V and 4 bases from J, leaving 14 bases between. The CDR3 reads CASSASAGSTEAFF. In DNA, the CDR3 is TGTGCCAGCAGTGCCTCGGCCGGTTCCACTGAAGCTTTCTTT.

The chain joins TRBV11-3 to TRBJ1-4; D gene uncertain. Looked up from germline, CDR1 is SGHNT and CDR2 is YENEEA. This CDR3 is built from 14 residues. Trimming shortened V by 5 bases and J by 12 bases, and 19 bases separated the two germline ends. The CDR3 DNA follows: TGTGCCAGCAGCCACGTAGGGCAGCCCACGGAACTGTTTTTT. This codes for CASSHVGQPTELFF.

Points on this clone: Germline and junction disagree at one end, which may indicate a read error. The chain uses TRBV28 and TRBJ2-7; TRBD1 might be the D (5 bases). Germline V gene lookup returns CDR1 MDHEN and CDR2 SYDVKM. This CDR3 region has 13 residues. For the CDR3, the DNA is TGTGCCAGCAGTTTCGCAGGGTCCTACGAGCAGCACTTC. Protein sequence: CASSFAGSYEQHF.

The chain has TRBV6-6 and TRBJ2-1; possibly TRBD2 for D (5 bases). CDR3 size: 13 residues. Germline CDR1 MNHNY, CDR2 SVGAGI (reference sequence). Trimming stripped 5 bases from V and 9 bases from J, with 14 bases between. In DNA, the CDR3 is TGTGCCAGCAGTGCGGGCCCCGGGCTTGAGCAGTTCTTC. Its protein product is CASSAGPGLEQFF.

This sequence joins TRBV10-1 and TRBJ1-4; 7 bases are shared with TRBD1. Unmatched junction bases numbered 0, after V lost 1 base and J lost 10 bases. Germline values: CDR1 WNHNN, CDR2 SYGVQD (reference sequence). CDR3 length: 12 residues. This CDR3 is CASSEYRGKLFF. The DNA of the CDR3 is TGCGCCAGCAGTGAGTACAGGGGAAAACTGTTTTTT.

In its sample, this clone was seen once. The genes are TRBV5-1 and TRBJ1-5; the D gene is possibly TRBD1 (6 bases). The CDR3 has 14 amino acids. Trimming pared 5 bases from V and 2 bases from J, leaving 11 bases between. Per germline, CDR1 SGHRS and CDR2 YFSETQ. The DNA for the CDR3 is TGCGCCAGCAGTACGGGGGCGGGCAATCAGCCCCAGCATTTT. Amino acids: CASSTGAGNQPQHF. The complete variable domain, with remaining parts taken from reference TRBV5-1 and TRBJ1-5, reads KAGVTQTPRYLIKTRGQQVTLSCSPISGHRSVSWYQQTPGQGLQFLFEYFSETQRNKGNFPGRFSGRQFSNSRSEMNVSTLELGDSALYLCASSTGAGNQPQHFGDGTRLSIL.

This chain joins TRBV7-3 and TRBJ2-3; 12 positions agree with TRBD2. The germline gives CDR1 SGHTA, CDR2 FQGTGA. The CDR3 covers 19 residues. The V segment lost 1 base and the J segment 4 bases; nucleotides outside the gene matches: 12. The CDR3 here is CASSLSLAGGPLAADTQYF. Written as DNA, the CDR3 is TGTGCCAGCAGCTTAAGCCTAGCGGGAGGGCCACTTGCCGCAGATACGCAGTATTTT.

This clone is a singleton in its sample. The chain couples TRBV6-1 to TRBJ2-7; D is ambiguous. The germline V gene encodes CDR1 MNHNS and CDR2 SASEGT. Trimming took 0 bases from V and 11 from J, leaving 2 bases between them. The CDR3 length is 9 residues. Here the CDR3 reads CASSEAKYF. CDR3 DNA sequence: TGTGCCAGCAGTGAAGCTAAGTACTTC.

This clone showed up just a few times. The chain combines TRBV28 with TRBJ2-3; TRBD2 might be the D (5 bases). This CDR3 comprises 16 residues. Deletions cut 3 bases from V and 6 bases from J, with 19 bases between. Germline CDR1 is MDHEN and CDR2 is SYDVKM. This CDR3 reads CASSFCGLCPWDTQYF. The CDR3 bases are TGTGCCAGCAGTTTTTGCGGGCTGTGCCCATGGGATACGCAGTATTTT.

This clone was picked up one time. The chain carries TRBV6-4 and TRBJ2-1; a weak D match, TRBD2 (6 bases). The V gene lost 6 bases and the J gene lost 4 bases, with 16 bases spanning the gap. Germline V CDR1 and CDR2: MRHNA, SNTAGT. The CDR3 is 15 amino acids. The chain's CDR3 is CASSSSGEEYNEQFF. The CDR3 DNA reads TGTGCCAGCAGCTCCTCGGGGGAGGAGTACAATGAGCAGTTCTTC.

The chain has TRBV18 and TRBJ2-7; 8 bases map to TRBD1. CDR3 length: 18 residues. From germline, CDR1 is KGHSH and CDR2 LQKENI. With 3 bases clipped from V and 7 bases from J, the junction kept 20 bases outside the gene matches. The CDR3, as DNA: TGTGCCAGCTCACCGGGGACAGGATGGCCCCTAAAGGGCCGGGAGCAGTACTTC. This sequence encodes CASSPGTGWPLKGREQYF.

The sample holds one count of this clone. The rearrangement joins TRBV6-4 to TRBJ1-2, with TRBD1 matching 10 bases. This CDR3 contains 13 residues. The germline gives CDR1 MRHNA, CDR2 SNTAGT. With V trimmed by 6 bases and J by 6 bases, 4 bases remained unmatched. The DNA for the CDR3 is TGTGCCAGCAGGCAGACAGGGGGCGATGGCTACACCTTC. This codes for CASRQTGGDGYTF.

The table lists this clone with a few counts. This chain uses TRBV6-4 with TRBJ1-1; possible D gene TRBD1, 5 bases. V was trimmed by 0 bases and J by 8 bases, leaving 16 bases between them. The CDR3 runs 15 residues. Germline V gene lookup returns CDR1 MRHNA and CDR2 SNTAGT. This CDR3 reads CASSDSAGFNTEAFF. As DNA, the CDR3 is TGTGCCAGCAGTGACTCGGCAGGGTTTAATACCGAAGCTTTCTTT.

The CDR3 bases are TGTGCCAGCAGTTACACTATTACCGGGGGAAACTATGGCTACACCTTC. Its translation is CASSYTITGGNYGYTF. The rearrangement links TRBV6-6 to TRBJ1-2; a possible D gene is TRBD1 (5 bases). CDR1 and CDR2 from the germline V gene are MNHNY and SVGAGI (reference sequence). V lost 2 bases to trimming and J lost 2 bases, with 15 bases between them. CDR3 length equals 16 residues.

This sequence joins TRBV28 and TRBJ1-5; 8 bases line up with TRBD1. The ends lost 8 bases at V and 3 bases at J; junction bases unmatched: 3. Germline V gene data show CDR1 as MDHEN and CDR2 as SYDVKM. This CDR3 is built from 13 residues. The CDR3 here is CASRTGNNQPQHF. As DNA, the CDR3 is TGTGCCAGCCGGACAGGGAACAATCAGCCCCAGCATTTT.

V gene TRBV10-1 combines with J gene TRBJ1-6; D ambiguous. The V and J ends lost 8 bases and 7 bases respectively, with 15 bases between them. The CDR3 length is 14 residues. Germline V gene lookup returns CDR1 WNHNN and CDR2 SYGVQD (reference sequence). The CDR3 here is CASYPFRQNSPLHF. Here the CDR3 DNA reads TGCGCCAGCTACCCTTTCAGGCAAAATTCACCCCTCCACTTT.

The CDR3 DNA sequence: TGTGCCAGCAGCCTTCCTTACTCCTATGGCTACACCTTC. Translated, it gives CASSLPYSYGYTF. The chain couples TRBV5-5 to TRBJ1-2, with D unclear. V was trimmed by 4 bases and J by 4 bases, leaving 11 bases between them. Per germline, CDR1 SGHKS and CDR2 YYEKEE (reference sequence). CDR3 size: 13 residues.